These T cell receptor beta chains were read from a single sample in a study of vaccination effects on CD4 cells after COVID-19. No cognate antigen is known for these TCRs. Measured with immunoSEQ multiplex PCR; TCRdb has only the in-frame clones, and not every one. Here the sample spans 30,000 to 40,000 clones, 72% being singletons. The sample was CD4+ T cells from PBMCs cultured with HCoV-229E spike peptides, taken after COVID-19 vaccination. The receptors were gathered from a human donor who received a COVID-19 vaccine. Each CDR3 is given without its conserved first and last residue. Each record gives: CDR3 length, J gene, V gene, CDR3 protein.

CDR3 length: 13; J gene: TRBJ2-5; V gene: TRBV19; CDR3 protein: ASSLTGSLQETQY
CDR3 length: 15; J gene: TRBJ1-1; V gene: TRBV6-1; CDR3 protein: ASSEDRERLVNTEAF
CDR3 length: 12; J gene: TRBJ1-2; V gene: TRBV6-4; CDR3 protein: ASSPTGVNYGYT
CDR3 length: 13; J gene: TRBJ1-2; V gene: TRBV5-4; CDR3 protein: ASSPEGDGNYGYT
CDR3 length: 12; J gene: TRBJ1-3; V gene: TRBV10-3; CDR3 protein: AINEGGFGNTIY
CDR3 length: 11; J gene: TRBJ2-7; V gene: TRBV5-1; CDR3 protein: ASSSGSSYEQY
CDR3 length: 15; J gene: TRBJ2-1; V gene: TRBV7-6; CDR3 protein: ASSLVPTSGGYNEQF
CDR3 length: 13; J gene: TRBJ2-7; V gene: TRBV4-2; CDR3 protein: ASSQELSSSYEQY
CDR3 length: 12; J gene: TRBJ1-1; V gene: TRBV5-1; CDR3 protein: ASSSTGMNTEAF
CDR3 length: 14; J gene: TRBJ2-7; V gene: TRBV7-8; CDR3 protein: ASSLPPRLASYEQY
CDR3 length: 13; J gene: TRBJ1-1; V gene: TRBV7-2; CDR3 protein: ASSSGTGMNTEAF
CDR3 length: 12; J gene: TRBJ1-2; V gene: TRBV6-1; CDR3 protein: ASSESGGLYGYT
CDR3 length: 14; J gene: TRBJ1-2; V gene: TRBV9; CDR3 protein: ASSVDRQGVGKGYT
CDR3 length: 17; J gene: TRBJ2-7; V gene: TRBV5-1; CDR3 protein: ASSLRVAADAVREYEQY
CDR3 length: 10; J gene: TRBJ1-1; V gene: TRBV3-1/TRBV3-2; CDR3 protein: ASSQGGGVAF
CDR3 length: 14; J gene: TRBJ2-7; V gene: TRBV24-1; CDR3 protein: ATSDSGGAGRREQY
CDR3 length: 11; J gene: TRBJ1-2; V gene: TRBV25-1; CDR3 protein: ASLSAGNYGYT
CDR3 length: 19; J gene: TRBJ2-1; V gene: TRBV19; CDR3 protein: ASSSRLLAGGRRVSHNEQF
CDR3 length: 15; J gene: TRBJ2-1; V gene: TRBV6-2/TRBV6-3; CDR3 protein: ASSYSNSYSSYNEQF
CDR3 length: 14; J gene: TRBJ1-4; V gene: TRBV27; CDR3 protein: ASSFSPRPTNEKLF
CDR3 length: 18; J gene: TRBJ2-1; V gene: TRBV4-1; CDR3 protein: ASSQKIPLAGGIPYNEQF
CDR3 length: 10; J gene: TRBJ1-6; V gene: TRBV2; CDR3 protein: ASKRQGSPLH
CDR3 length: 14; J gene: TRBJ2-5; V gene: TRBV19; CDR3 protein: ASSMRGNRVQETQY
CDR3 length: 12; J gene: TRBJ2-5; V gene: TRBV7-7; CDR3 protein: ASSSRTHGETQY
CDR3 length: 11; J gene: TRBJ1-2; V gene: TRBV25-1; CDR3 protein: ASSDSSNYGYT
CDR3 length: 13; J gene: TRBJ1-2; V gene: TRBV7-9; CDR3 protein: ASSLGVAGSYGYT
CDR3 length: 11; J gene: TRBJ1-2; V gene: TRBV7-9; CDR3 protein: ASSVGVNYGYT
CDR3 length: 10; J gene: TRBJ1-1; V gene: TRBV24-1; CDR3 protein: ATPTVDTEAF
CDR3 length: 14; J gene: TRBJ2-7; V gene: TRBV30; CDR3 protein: AWATRGHNKIYEQY
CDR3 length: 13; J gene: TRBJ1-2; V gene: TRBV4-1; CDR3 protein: ASSHQQGDGYGYT
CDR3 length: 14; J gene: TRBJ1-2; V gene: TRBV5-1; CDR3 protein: ASSEPARDSGYGYT
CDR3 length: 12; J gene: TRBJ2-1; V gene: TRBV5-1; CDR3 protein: ASSPRTTWNEQF
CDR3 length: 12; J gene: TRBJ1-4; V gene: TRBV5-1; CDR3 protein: ASSGGQSNEKLF